These 19 T cell receptor beta chains originate from one sample sequenced in a study of cytomegalovirus exposure and HLA in healthy donors (dated by TCRdb to between 2016 and 2019). Receptor libraries were prepared by the immunoSEQ multiplex PCR assay. The multiplex PCR relied on a mix of 60 forward primers for TCR Vbeta segments and 13 reverse primers for TCR Jbeta segments. Held by TCRdb, this immuneACCESS table contains in-frame sequences only and omits some clones. Under half of the omission traces to an unresolved V gene where checked; the cause of the rest is unknown. The sample records 98,000 or so clones, around 73% of which are singletons. The leading ten clones occupy approximately 1.5% of the sample. The sequenced material came from PBMCs. These receptor sequences come from a woman aged 40 to 50 in good health and CMV-seronegative.

The chain links TRBV19 to TRBJ2-7, with D possibly being TRBD1 (6 bases). This CDR3 contains 15 residues. V lost 5 bases to trimming and J lost 7 bases, with 21 bases between them. Germline values: CDR1 LNHDA, CDR2 SQIVND (reference sequence). DNA for the CDR3: TGTGCCAGTAGTCCACTGTGGGGTCATAGGGGGGAGCAGTACTTC. This translates into CASSPLWGHRGEQYF.

The chain recombines TRBV11-3 with TRBJ2-7; unclear D gene. The CDR3 length is 13 residues. Trimming left V 6 bases short and J 2 bases short, with 11 bases between. Germline V gives CDR1 SGHNT, CDR2 YENEEA. CDR3: CASSLGKAYEQYF. The CDR3 nucleotides read TGTGCCAGCAGTCTAGGAAAGGCCTACGAGCAGTACTTC.

This clone was detected a few times. The chain uses TRBV9 and TRBJ1-1; D gene uncertain. This CDR3 has 12 residues. The germline V gene has CDR1 SGDLS and CDR2 YYNGEE. V lost 4 bases to trimming and J lost 8 bases, with 12 bases between them. The CDR3 sequence is CASSPQRQEAFF. CDR3 coding DNA: TGTGCCAGCAGCCCCCAAAGACAAGAAGCTTTCTTT.

The gene calls are TRBV7-2 and TRBJ2-5, with 11 nucleotides matching TRBD2. The ends lost 4 bases at V and 1 base at J; junction bases unmatched: 5. The length of the CDR3 is 16 residues. Germline CDR1 reads SGHTA; CDR2 reads FQGNSA. The CDR3 protein is CASSSWTSGFQETQYF. The CDR3 DNA follows: TGTGCCAGCAGCTCTTGGACTAGCGGGTTCCAAGAGACCCAGTACTTC.

CDR3 nucleotide sequence: TGCGCCAGCAGCTTGGGACTAGCGGGAGGGAAGGGGACGGATACGCAGTATTTT. This encodes CASSLGLAGGKGTDTQYF. The rearrangement uses TRBV5-1 and TRBJ2-3; 14 bases agree with TRBD2. The trim removed 0 bases at V and 6 bases at J, leaving 9 bases unmatched. Germline V gene data show CDR1 as SGHRS and CDR2 as YFSETQ. The CDR3 covers 18 residues.

This clone was seen once. This sequence joins TRBV14 and TRBJ2-5; TRBD2 agrees at 9 bases. This CDR3 region has 17 residues. Trimming took 0 bases from V and 4 from J; bases not matched to a gene: 9. The germline V gene has CDR1 SGHDN and CDR2 FVKESK. Here the CDR3 DNA reads TGTGCCAGCAGCCAAGACCTAGCGGGATATAGCGGAGAGACCCAGTACTTC. As protein: CASSQDLAGYSGETQYF.

The rearrangement uses TRBV28 and TRBJ2-3; no firm D call. With 1 base removed from V and 0 bases from J, the gap between germline ends came to 8 bases. The CDR3 consists of 15 residues. The V gene's germline CDR1 is MDHEN and CDR2 SYDVKM. This CDR3 reads CASSLSRPSTDTQYF. The CDR3 DNA follows: TGTGCCAGCAGTTTATCTAGGCCGAGCACAGATACGCAGTATTTT.

The CDR3 region has the DNA TGTGCCAGCAGCCAAGCCGCGGGAGGCGGCTACGAGCAGTACTTC. Encoded protein: CASSQAAGGGYEQYF. V is TRBV5-4 and J is TRBJ2-7; TRBD2 aligns across 8 bases. This CDR3 comprises 15 residues. From germline, CDR1 is SGHNT and CDR2 YYREEE (reference sequence). V lost 4 bases and J lost 3; bases outside the gene matches: 9.

The chain uses TRBV28 and TRBJ2-3; 8 bases are a match to TRBD2. The CDR3 totals 15 residues. With 5 bases clipped from V and 6 bases from J, the junction kept 10 bases outside the gene matches. Germline V gives CDR1 MDHEN, CDR2 SYDVKM. The DNA for the CDR3 is TGTGCCAGCAGTGCCGCGGGAGGTCTAGGGGATACGCAGTATTTT. Translated: CASSAAGGLGDTQYF.

This chain links TRBV28 with TRBJ2-7; D gene ambiguous. CDR3 size: 13 residues. CDR1 and CDR2 from the germline V gene are MDHEN and SYDVKM. The V end lost 3 bases, the J end lost 2 bases, and 8 bases lay between the germline ends. The CDR3 DNA reads as TGTGCCAGCAGTTTGGGCAACCCCTACGAGCAGTACTTC. The encoded protein is CASSLGNPYEQYF.

The chain joins TRBV28 to TRBJ1-5; possible D gene TRBD1, 6 bases. Between the trimmed V and J ends, which lost 4 bases and 9 bases, there was a span of 16 bases. From germline, CDR1 is MDHEN and CDR2 SYDVKM. The CDR3 has 14 amino acids. DNA for the CDR3: TGTGCCAGCAGTTCCAGAGGGGGTTTGCTGCCCCAGCATTTT. The encoded protein is CASSSRGGLLPQHF.

This chain joins TRBV6-5 and TRBJ2-1; TRBD1 matches 11 bases. V gave up 5 bases and J gave up 16 bases; unmatched junction bases: 4. The germline V gene encodes CDR1 MNHEY and CDR2 SVGAGI. The CDR3 is 11 residues long. Here the CDR3 reads CASSGQGAEFF. CDR3 nucleotides: TGTGCCAGCAGTGGACAGGGGGCAGAATTCTTC.

In its sample, this clone was seen a few times. The chain employs TRBV19 and TRBJ2-2; D ambiguous. Trimming shortened V by 4 bases and J by 1 base, and 4 bases separated the two germline ends. The CDR3 has 13 amino acids. Germline CDR1 is LNHDA and CDR2 is SQIVND (reference sequence). The CDR3: CASSTLNTGELFF. The CDR3 DNA reads TGTGCCAGTAGTACCCTGAACACCGGGGAGCTGTTTTTT.

This clone was detected a few times. The chain couples TRBV6-5 to TRBJ2-7, with TRBD2 identical over 7 bases. V was clipped by 2 bases and J by 3 bases; unmatched bases: 7. This CDR3 comprises 15 residues. The germline CDR1 and CDR2 sequences are MNHEY and SVGAGI. CDR3 in amino acids: CASSYVGGNLYEQYF. CDR3 DNA sequence: TGTGCCAGCAGTTACGTGGGGGGGAACCTCTACGAGCAGTACTTC.

The chain couples TRBV18 to TRBJ1-4; 9 bases line up with TRBD1. J lost 3 bases, V lost 0 bases, and 2 bases had no gene match. This CDR3 is built from 16 residues. Germline lookup yields CDR1 KGHSH and CDR2 LQKENI. In DNA form, the CDR3 reads TGTGCCAGCTCACCACCTACAGGGGGCTCTAATGAAAAACTGTTTTTT. Its translation: CASSPPTGGSNEKLFF.

This chain uses TRBV11-2 with TRBJ2-7, with D tentatively TRBD2 (5 bases). Germline assignment: CDR1 SGHAT and CDR2 FQNNGV. V lost 3 bases and J 0 bases, leaving 9 bases between the germline ends. There are 14 residues in the CDR3. The DNA of the CDR3 is TGTGCCAGCAGCTTGGGAGCGTACTCCTACGAGCAGTACTTC. Amino acid sequence: CASSLGAYSYEQYF.

The chain links TRBV28 to TRBJ1-5, with TRBD1 as a possible D gene (6 bases). CDR3 size: 13 residues. The V gene's germline CDR1 is MDHEN and CDR2 SYDVKM. Trimming shortened V by 8 bases and J by 9 bases, and 17 bases separated the two germline ends. The CDR3 DNA reads TGTGCCAGCCGCTCAGGGGCTGTCGTGCCCCAGCATTTT. Its protein product is CASRSGAVVPQHF.

CDR3 in amino acids: CASSLEGTSGRGLAGELFF. The CDR3 nucleotides read TGTGCCAGCAGCTTAGAAGGGACTAGCGGGAGGGGGCTCGCCGGGGAGCTGTTTTTT. This rearrangement joins TRBV7-8 to TRBJ2-2, with TRBD2 matching over 16 bases. With V trimmed by 1 base and J by 6 bases, 8 bases remained unmatched. The CDR3 contains 19 residues. Looked up from germline, CDR1 is SGHVS and CDR2 is FQNEAQ.

The chain joins TRBV4-1 to TRBJ2-5; TRBD1 matches at 8 bases. This CDR3 region has 15 residues. The V segment lost 1 base and the J segment 2 bases; nucleotides outside the gene matches: 3. CDR1 and CDR2 from the germline V gene are MGHRA and YSYEKL. The CDR3 DNA sequence: TGCGCCAGCAGCCAAGGAGGACAGGGTCAAGAGACCCAGTACTTC. Protein sequence: CASSQGGQGQETQYF.